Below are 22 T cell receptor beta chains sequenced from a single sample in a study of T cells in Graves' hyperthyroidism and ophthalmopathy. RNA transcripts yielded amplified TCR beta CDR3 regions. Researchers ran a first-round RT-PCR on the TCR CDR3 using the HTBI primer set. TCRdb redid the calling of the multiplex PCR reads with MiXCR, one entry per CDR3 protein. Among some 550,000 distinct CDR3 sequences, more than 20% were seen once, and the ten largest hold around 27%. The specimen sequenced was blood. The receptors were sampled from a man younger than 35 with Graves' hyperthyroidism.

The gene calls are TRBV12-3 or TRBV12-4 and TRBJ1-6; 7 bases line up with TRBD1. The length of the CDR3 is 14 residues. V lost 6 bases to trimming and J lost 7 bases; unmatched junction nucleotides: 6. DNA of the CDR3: TGTGCCAGCAGACCGGACAGGTCCAATTCACCCCTCCACTTT. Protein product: CASRPDRSNSPLHF.

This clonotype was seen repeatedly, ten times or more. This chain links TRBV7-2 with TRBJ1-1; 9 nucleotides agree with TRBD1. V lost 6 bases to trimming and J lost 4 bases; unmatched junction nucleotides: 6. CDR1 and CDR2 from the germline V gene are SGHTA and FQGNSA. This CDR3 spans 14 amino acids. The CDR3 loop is CASSFTGGVTEAFF. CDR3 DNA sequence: TGTGCCAGCAGTTTTACAGGGGGCGTCACTGAAGCTTTCTTT.

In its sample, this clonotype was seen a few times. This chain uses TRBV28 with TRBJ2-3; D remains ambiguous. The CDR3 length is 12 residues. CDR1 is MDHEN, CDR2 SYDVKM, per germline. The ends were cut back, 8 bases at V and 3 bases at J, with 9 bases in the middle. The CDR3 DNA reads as TGTGCCAGCTGGCACGGGACAGATACGCAGTATTTT. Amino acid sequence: CASWHGTDTQYF.

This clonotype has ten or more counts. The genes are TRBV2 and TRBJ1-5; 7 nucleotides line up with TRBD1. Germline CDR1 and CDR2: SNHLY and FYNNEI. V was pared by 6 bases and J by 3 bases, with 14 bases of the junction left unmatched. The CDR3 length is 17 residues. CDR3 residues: CASRVAEGASLNQPQHF. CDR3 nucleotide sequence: TGTGCCAGCAGGGTAGCGGAGGGGGCATCTCTCAATCAGCCCCAGCATTTT.

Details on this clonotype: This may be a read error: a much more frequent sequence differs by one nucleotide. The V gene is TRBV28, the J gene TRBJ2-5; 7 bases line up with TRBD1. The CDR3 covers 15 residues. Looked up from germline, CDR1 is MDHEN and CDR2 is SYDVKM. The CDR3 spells CASSFRQGEVETEYF. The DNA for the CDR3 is TGTGCCAGCAGTTTCAGACAGGGTGAGGTAGAGACCGAGTACTTC. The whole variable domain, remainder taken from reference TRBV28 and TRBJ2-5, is DVKVTQSSRYLVKRTGEKVFLECVQDMDHENMFWYRQDPGLGLRLIYFSYDVKMKEKGDIPEGYSVSREKKERFSLILESASTNQTSMYLCASSFRQGEVETEYFGPGTRLLVL.

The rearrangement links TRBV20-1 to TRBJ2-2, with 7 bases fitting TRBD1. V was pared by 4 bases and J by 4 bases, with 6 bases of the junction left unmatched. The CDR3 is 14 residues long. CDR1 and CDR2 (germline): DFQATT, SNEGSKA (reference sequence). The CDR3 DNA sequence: TGCAGTGCTAAGGACAGGATTCGCACCGGGGAGCTGTTTTTT. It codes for CSAKDRIRTGELFF.

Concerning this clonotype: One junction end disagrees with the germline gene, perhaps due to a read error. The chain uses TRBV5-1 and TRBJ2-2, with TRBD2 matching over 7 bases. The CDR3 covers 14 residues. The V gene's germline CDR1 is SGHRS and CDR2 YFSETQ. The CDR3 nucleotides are TGCGCCAGCAGCTGGACCTCAGGCAGCGGGGAGCTGTGTTTT. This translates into CASSWTSGSGELCF.

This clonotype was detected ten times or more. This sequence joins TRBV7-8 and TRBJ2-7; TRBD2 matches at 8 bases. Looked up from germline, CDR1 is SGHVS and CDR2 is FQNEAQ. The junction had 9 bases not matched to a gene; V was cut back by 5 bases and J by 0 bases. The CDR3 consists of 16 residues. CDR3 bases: TGTGCCAGCAGCCCCTTAGCGGGGAGGAGCTCCTACGAGCAGTACTTC. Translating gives CASSPLAGRSSYEQYF.

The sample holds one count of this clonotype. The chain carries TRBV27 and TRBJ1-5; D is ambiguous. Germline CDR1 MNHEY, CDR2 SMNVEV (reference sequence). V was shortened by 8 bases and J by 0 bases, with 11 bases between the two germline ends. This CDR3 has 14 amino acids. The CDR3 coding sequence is TGTGCCAGCCGCGCCCCCTCTAGCAATCAGCCCCAGCATTTT. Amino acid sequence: CASRAPSSNQPQHF.

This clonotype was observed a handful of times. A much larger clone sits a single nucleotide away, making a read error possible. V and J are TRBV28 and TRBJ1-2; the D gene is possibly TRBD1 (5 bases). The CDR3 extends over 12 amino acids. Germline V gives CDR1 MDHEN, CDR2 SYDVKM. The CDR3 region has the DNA TGTGCCATCAGTGCGGGGGGGTTTGGCTACACCTTC. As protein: CAISAGGFGYTF.

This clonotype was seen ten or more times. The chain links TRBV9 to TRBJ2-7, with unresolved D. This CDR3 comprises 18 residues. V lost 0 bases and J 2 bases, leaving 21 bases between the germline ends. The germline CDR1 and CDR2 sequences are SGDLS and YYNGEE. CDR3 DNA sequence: TGTGCCAGCAGCGTAGGAGGAATAGTAGGGAACCCGCCCTACGAGCAGTACTTC. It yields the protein CASSVGGIVGNPPYEQYF.

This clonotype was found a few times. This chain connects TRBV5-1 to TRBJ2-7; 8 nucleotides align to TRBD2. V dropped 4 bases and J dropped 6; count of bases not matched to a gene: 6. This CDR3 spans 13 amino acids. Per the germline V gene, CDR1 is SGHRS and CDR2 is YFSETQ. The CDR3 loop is CASSPREGPEQYF. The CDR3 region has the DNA TGCGCCAGCAGCCCCCGGGAGGGCCCCGAGCAGTACTTC. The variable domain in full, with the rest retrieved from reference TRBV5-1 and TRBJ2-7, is KAGVTQTPRYLIKTRGQQVTLSCSPISGHRSVSWYQQTPGQGLQFLFEYFSETQRNKGNFPGRFSGRQFSNSRSEMNVSTLELGDSALYLCASSPREGPEQYFGPGTRLTVT.

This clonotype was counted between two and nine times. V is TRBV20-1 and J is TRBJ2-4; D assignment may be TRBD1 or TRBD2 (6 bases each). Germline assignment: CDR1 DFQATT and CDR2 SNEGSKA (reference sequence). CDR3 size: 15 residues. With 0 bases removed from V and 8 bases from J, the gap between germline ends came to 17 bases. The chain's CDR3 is CSARDSRGGGDIQYF. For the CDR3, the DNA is TGCAGTGCTAGAGATTCCAGGGGAGGAGGGGACATTCAGTACTTC.

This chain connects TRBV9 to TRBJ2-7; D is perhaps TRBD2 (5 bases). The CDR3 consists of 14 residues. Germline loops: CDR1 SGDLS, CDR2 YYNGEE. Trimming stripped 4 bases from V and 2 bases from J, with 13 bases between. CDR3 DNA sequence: TGTGCCAGCAGCTTAGATGCGGGTCCCTACGAGCAGTACTTC. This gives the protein CASSLDAGPYEQYF.

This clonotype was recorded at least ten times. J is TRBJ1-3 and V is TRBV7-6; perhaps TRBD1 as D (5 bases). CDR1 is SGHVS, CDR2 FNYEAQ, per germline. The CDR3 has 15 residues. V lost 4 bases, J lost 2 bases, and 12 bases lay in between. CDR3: CASSSAVGPGNTIYF. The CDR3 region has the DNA TGTGCCAGCAGCTCCGCAGTGGGACCTGGAAACACCATATATTTT.

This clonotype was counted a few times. CDR3 coding DNA: TGCGCCAGCAGCTTGGGACAGGGGGGCCCCAATCAGCCCCAGCATTTT. Amino acids: CASSLGQGGPNQPQHF. The chain links TRBV5-1 to TRBJ1-5, with 9 bases matching TRBD1. The CDR3 runs to 16 residues. The V gene end was trimmed by 0 bases and the J gene end by 3 bases; junction bases not matched to a gene: 4. Germline CDR1 is SGHRS and CDR2 is YFSETQ.

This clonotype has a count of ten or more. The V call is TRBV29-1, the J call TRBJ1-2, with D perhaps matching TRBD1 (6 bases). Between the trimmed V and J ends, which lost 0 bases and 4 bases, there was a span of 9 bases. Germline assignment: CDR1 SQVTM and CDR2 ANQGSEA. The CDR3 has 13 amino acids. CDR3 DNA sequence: TGCAGCGTTGAAGATGCCAGGGGCTATGGCTACACCTTC. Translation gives CSVEDARGYGYTF.

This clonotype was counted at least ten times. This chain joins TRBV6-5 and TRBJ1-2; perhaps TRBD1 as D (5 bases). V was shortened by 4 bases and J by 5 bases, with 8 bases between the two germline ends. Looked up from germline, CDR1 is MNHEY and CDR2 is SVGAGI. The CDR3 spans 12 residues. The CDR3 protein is CASSWGEYGYTF. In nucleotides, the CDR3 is TGTGCCAGCAGTTGGGGGGAGTATGGCTACACCTTC.

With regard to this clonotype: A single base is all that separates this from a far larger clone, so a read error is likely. CDR3 sequence (DNA): TGTGCCAGTAGTATCCTGGGCCAGCCCCTGCATTTT. Translation gives CASSILGQPLHF. The chain uses TRBV19 and TRBJ1-5; D not resolved. The germline gives CDR1 LNHDA, CDR2 SQIVND (reference sequence). The CDR3 loop spans 12 amino acids.

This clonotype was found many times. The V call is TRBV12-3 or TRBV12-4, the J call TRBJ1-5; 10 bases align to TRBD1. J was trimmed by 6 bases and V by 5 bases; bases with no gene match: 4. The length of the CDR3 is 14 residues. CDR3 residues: CASSRDRGPQPQHF. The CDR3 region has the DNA TGTGCCAGCAGTCGTGACAGGGGGCCTCAGCCCCAGCATTTT.

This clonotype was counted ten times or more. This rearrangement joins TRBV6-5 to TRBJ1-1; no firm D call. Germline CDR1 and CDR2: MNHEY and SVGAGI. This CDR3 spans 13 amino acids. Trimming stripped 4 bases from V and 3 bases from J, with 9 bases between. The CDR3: CASSFHIYTEAFF. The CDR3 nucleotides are TGTGCCAGCAGTTTCCACATCTACACTGAAGCTTTCTTT.

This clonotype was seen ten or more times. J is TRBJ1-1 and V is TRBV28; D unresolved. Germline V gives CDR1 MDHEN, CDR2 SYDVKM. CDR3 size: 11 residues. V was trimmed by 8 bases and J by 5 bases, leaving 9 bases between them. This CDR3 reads CASPRGTEAFF. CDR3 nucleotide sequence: TGTGCCAGCCCAAGAGGGACTGAAGCTTTCTTT.